The clone carrying this T cell receptor (beta chain) was recorded a few times. CDR3 size: 14 residues. CDR1 is SEHNR and CDR2 is FQNEAQ in the germline V gene (reference sequence). Trimming took 3 bases from V and 0 from J, leaving 9 bases between them. This sample is drawn from a study of human T cells and chemical hapten exposure. Specified time point: patch test 1, 2 weeks after DPC sensitization. Treatment indicated: therapeutic diphenylcyclopropenone sensitization with weekly scalp DPC. TCRdb analysed the RACE reads with MiXCR anew, one entry per CDR3 protein. The top ten clones hold 3.5% of a sample with 90,000 to 120,000 distinct CDR3 sequences, approximately 10% of them seen once.

The chain combines TRBV7-9 with TRBJ2-7; D uncertain. The source of this sequence is a woman in her thirties or forties with alopecia areata. Some clones in this sample may be carry-over from other donors' samples. Sequencing was performed on whole blood, taken in connection with sensitization to the hapten diphenylcyclopropenone (DPC). CDR3 in DNA: TGTGCCAGCAGCTTCTGGGCCAGCTCCTACGAGCAGTACTTC. It translates to CASSFWASSYEQYF.